The 23 T cell receptor beta chains reported below all come from one sample, sequenced in a study of cytomegalovirus exposure and HLA in healthy donors. The PCR was carried out with 60 Vbeta primers and 13 Jbeta primers. Profiling relied on immunoSEQ multiplex PCR, and the TCRdb table lists in-frame clones only, not all of them. The data contain fewer than 85,000 clones, over 70% of them singletons. Sequenced sample: PBMCs. The receptors originated from a middle-aged man in good health and CMV-seropositive.

This clone showed up just once. This sequence joins TRBV4-1 and TRBJ2-7, with D possibly matching TRBD1 (5 bases). CDR1 is MGHRA, CDR2 YSYEKL, per germline. Trimming pared 4 bases from V and 6 bases from J, leaving 25 bases between. CDR3 size: 17 residues. The CDR3 loop is CASSRSNMGLGASEQYF. CDR3 in DNA: TGCGCCAGCAGCCGATCGAATATGGGCCTTGGGGCCTCCGAGCAGTACTTC.

The sample holds one count of this clone. The J gene is TRBJ1-5, the V gene TRBV6-1, with TRBD1 matching over 11 bases. J gave up 8 bases and V 5 bases, and 5 bases lay outside the gene matches. The CDR3 runs 14 residues. Germline values: CDR1 MNHNS, CDR2 SASEGT. In nucleotides, the CDR3 is TGTGCCAGCAGTCAGGGACAGGGGGGCAAGCCCCAGCATTTT. This encodes CASSQGQGGKPQHF.

This clone was counted a single time. The CDR3 bases are TGTGCCAGCAGCCGCGCCCCAGGGGTCGGAGAGACCCAGTACTTC. Its protein product is CASSRAPGVGETQYF. The chain has TRBV7-6 and TRBJ2-5, with D possibly matching TRBD1 (6 bases). The CDR3 extends over 15 amino acids. Germline V gene sequence: CDR1 SGHVS, CDR2 FNYEAQ. V was trimmed by 5 bases and J by 4 bases, leaving 17 bases between them.

This clone was seen a handful of times. The rearrangement uses TRBV9 and TRBJ2-2; D is ambiguous. V lost 4 bases, J lost 6 bases, and 16 bases lay in between. Germline V CDR1 and CDR2: SGDLS, YYNGEE. The CDR3 is 15 amino acids. This CDR3 reads CASSYTGSAAGELFF. In DNA form, the CDR3 reads TGTGCCAGCAGCTATACCGGGTCTGCTGCCGGGGAGCTGTTTTTT.

The chain employs TRBV11-3 and TRBJ2-1; D remains unclear. The CDR3 has 13 amino acids. The germline CDR1 and CDR2 sequences are SGHNT and YENEEA. V lost 5 bases and J lost 5, with 10 bases in between. In DNA, the CDR3 is TGTGCCAGCAGCCCCCGCGGTGACAATGAGCAGTTCTTC. It yields the protein CASSPRGDNEQFF.

This clone was recorded once. The chain uses TRBV9 and TRBJ2-7; TRBD1 aligns across 12 bases. Germline V gene lookup returns CDR1 SGDLS and CDR2 YYNGEE. V shed 4 bases and J 5 bases; nucleotides not matched to a gene: 10. The CDR3 contains 16 residues. The CDR3, as DNA: TGTGCCAGCAGCCCAGACCTCGGGACAGGGGGCGACGAGCAGTACTTC. Its protein is CASSPDLGTGGDEQYF.

This clone was detected a few times. V and J are TRBV28 and TRBJ2-1; TRBD2 matches at 11 bases. V trimming: 7 bases; J trimming: 5 bases; junction bases outside the gene matches: 10. Germline CDR1 MDHEN, CDR2 SYDVKM. The CDR3 has 16 residues. The CDR3 loop is CASKASGTSGHNEQFF. Here the CDR3 DNA reads TGTGCCAGCAAAGCCTCCGGGACTAGCGGCCACAATGAGCAGTTCTTC.

The rearrangement links TRBV7-2 to TRBJ2-7, with D perhaps TRBD1 (6 bases). V was trimmed by 1 base and J by 2 bases, leaving 9 bases between them. This CDR3 spans 14 amino acids. Germline lookup yields CDR1 SGHTA and CDR2 FQGNSA. The CDR3 is CASSLERGTYEQYF. The CDR3 region has the DNA TGTGCCAGCAGCTTAGAAAGGGGGACCTACGAGCAGTACTTC.

J is TRBJ2-5 and V is TRBV5-6; 7 nucleotides line up with TRBD2. The CDR3 loop spans 17 amino acids. CDR1 is SGHDT and CDR2 is YYEEEE in the germline V gene. Trimming cost V 4 bases and J 5 bases; bases outside gene matches: 17. Here the CDR3 DNA reads TGTGCCAGCAGCCAGCCCGAAGGTTGGGGGGGAACGGAGACCCAGTACTTC. Its protein is CASSQPEGWGGTETQYF.

The J gene is TRBJ1-2, the V gene TRBV2, with D hard to call. Germline V gene lookup returns CDR1 SNHLY and CDR2 FYNNEI. CDR3 size: 13 residues. V was trimmed by 7 bases and J by 8 bases, leaving 17 bases between them. The CDR3 loop is CASTRMISGGYTF. The CDR3 DNA follows: TGTGCCAGCACTAGGATGATCAGTGGGGGCTACACCTTC. The full variable domain, in which reference TRBV2 and TRBJ1-2 provide the parts outside the CDR3, is EPEVTQTPSHQVTQMGQEVILRCVPISNHLYFYWYRQILGQKVEFLVSFYNNEISEKSEIFDDQFSVERPDGSNFTLKIRSTKLEDSAMYFCASTRMISGGYTFGSGTRLTVV.

V and J are TRBV4-1 and TRBJ2-1, with D unclear. V was trimmed by 0 bases and J by 8 bases, leaving 20 bases between them. The V gene's germline CDR1 is MGHRA and CDR2 YSYEKL. The CDR3 spans 17 residues. CDR3 residues: CASSQDVAAFGTHEQFF. The CDR3, as DNA: TGCGCCAGCAGCCAAGATGTTGCGGCCTTTGGTACCCATGAGCAGTTCTTC.

V usage is TRBV19 and J usage is TRBJ2-3; a weak D match, TRBD2 (6 bases). Looked up from germline, CDR1 is LNHDA and CDR2 is SQIVND (reference sequence). This CDR3 spans 14 amino acids. The V end lost 1 base, the J end lost 2 bases, and 7 bases lay between the germline ends. CDR3 loop: CASSIGTTTDTQYF. The CDR3 coding sequence is TGTGCCAGTAGTATAGGGACTACCACAGATACGCAGTATTTT.

This sequence joins TRBV11-2 and TRBJ2-3, with D uncertain. This CDR3 has 14 amino acids. The V gene lost 4 bases and the J gene lost 0 bases, with 8 bases spanning the gap. Germline lookup yields CDR1 SGHAT and CDR2 FQNNGV. CDR3 loop: CASSSGSSTDTQYF. The CDR3 region has the DNA TGTGCCAGCAGCTCGGGTTCTAGCACAGATACGCAGTATTTT.

This chain links TRBV5-1 with TRBJ2-7; D is unclear. V lost 0 bases and J 5 bases, leaving 3 bases between the germline ends. This CDR3 is 11 amino acids long. Germline V gene data show CDR1 as SGHRS and CDR2 as YFSETQ. The CDR3, as DNA: TGCGCCAGCAGCTTGGCAGACGAGCAGTACTTC. It translates to CASSLADEQYF.

The chain couples TRBV4-3 to TRBJ1-5, with D unclear. Germline lookup yields CDR1 LGHNA and CDR2 YSLEER. V was shortened by 2 bases and J by 6 bases, with 8 bases between the two germline ends. CDR3 length: 13 residues. CDR3 region: CASSQKRGQPQHF. The CDR3 DNA reads as TGCGCCAGCAGCCAAAAGCGGGGTCAGCCCCAGCATTTT.

This clone was found a few times. This chain's CDR3 is CASSLRGGFGEQYF. In DNA, the CDR3 is TGTGCCAGCAGTCTAAGGGGAGGGTTCGGCGAGCAGTACTTC. This chain links TRBV7-9 with TRBJ2-7, with 7 bases lining up with TRBD2. The CDR3 consists of 14 residues. Germline V CDR1 and CDR2: SEHNR, FQNEAQ (reference sequence). With V trimmed by 6 bases and J by 6 bases, 11 bases remained unmatched.

V is TRBV27 and J is TRBJ2-7; D is perhaps TRBD1 (5 bases). Trimming pared 6 bases from V and 3 bases from J, leaving 12 bases between. Germline V gene sequence: CDR1 MNHEY, CDR2 SMNVEV (reference sequence). CDR3 length equals 13 residues. The DNA of the CDR3 is TGTGCCAGCAGAGGGCAGGGATTCTACGAGCAGTACTTC. Encoded protein: CASRGQGFYEQYF.

The chain joins TRBV6-6 to TRBJ2-3; D gene ambiguous. With 0 bases removed from V and 3 bases from J, the gap between germline ends came to 7 bases. The CDR3 runs 14 residues. Germline V gene lookup returns CDR1 MNHNY and CDR2 SVGAGI (reference sequence). The CDR3 is CASSYSIETDTQYF. Here the CDR3 DNA reads TGTGCCAGCAGTTACTCGATAGAAACAGATACGCAGTATTTT.

The rearrangement joins TRBV9 to TRBJ2-6, with D possibly TRBD2 on 5 matching bases. Germline CDR1 is SGDLS and CDR2 is YYNGEE. The V and J ends lost 3 bases and 1 base respectively, with 8 bases between them. CDR3 size: 15 residues. The CDR3 spells CASSARGSGANVLTF. The CDR3 nucleotides read TGTGCCAGCAGCGCCCGGGGTTCTGGGGCCAACGTCCTGACTTTC.

The rearrangement uses TRBV7-2 and TRBJ2-3; possibly TRBD2 for D (6 bases). This CDR3 comprises 14 residues. Trimming left V 5 bases short and J 4 bases short, with 13 bases between. The germline CDR1 and CDR2 sequences are SGHTA and FQGNSA. The CDR3 is CASSPRREADTQYF. The CDR3 region has the DNA TGTGCCAGCAGCCCGAGGAGGGAGGCAGATACGCAGTATTTT.

The genes are TRBV30 and TRBJ2-5; the D gene is possibly TRBD2 (5 bases). Trimming cost V 1 base and J 1 base, with 13 bases left between them. The CDR3 has 15 residues. Germline V gives CDR1 GTSNPN, CDR2 SVGIG (reference sequence). The CDR3, as DNA: TGTGCCTGGAGTGGAACCCGGGGTGGCCAAGAGACCCAGTACTTC. This codes for CAWSGTRGGQETQYF.

The rearrangement joins TRBV7-9 to TRBJ2-1; 7 bases match TRBD1. V lost 5 bases to trimming and J lost 5 bases; unmatched junction nucleotides: 3. Per germline, CDR1 SEHNR and CDR2 FQNEAQ (reference sequence). This CDR3 is 13 amino acids long. This chain's CDR3 is CASSVGTDNEQFF. The CDR3 DNA reads TGTGCCAGCAGCGTCGGGACAGACAATGAGCAGTTCTTC.

The chain combines TRBV15 with TRBJ1-1; D unresolved. CDR1 is LNHNV, CDR2 YYDKDF, per germline (reference sequence). The CDR3 is made up of 15 amino acids. V lost 0 bases, J lost 5 bases, and 13 bases lay in between. In nucleotides, the CDR3 is TGTGCCACCAGCAGAGATCCCGGAGGGAGGACTGAAGCTTTCTTT. It specifies CATSRDPGGRTEAFF.